These 17 T cell receptor beta chains came from one sample sequenced in a study of CD8 T cell repertoires and HIV-1 epitope variants. Only in-frame clones appear in the TCRdb table, and some are missing; sequencing was by immunoSEQ multiplex PCR. Altogether under 100,000 clones are present, around 67% being singletons, with the ten largest covering 25% to 30%. The sequencing input was uncultured baseline CD8+ T cells from peripheral blood mononuclear cells (PBMCs). The receptors were gathered from a male donor with HIV.

This clone came up a few times. The gene calls are TRBV11-2 and TRBJ2-7; 9 bases line up with TRBD2. After removal of 6 bases from V and 4 bases from J, the junction contained 19 bases not matched to a gene. Germline CDR1 reads SGHAT; CDR2 reads FQNNGV. This CDR3 has 18 residues. The CDR3 DNA reads as TGTGCCAGCAGTCAAATCTCCCGCCAGCGGGGGGCTCGGTACGAGCAGTACTTC. Encoded protein: CASSQISRQRGARYEQYF.

In this sample, this clone turned up once. This chain links TRBV30 with TRBJ1-1; the D gene is possibly TRBD1 (6 bases). This CDR3 comprises 12 residues. Germline assignment: CDR1 GTSNPN and CDR2 SVGIG (reference sequence). The V end lost 0 bases, the J end lost 11 bases, and 13 bases lay between the germline ends. The CDR3 nucleotides are TGTGCCTGGAGTGTGGGGGGCCTCGAGGCTTTCTTT. Translating gives CAWSVGGLEAFF.

The sample holds one count of this clone. The V and J genes are TRBV4-3 and TRBJ2-1; D not certain. V shed 0 bases and J shed 8 bases, with 11 bases lying between them. The CDR3 sequence is 14 residues long. Germline CDR1 reads LGHNA; CDR2 reads YSLEER. CDR3 in DNA: TGCGCCAGCAGCCAAGATTGGGAAACCTATGAGCAGTTCTTC. Translated, it gives CASSQDWETYEQFF.

This clone is a singleton in its sample. The chain uses TRBV2 and TRBJ2-7; D ambiguous. The germline V and J ends were trimmed by 7 bases and 2 bases, with 21 bases remaining between them. Per germline, CDR1 SNHLY and CDR2 FYNNEI. The CDR3 has 16 residues. CDR3 in DNA: TGTGCCAGCATGGATACTGGTGGCCCTTCTACCTACGAGCAGTACTTC. Translating gives CASMDTGGPSTYEQYF.

This clone occurred once. The J gene is TRBJ1-1, the V gene TRBV9, with 7 bases fitting TRBD1. The CDR3 consists of 14 residues. V lost 1 base to trimming and J lost 4 bases; unmatched junction nucleotides: 4. Germline V gene lookup returns CDR1 SGDLS and CDR2 YYNGEE. The chain's CDR3 is CASSVKGATTEAFF. In nucleotides, the CDR3 is TGTGCCAGCAGCGTAAAGGGGGCGACCACTGAAGCTTTCTTT. Using reference TRBV9 and TRBJ1-1 for the parts outside the CDR3, the full variable domain is DSGVTQTPKHLITATGQRVTLRCSPRSGDLSVYWYQQSLDQGLQFLIQYYNGEERAKGNILERFSAQQFPDLHSELNLSSLELGDSALYFCASSVKGATTEAFFGQGTRLTVV.

J is TRBJ1-5 and V is TRBV29-1, with D tentatively TRBD1 (6 bases). The CDR3 is 16 residues long. Germline values: CDR1 SQVTM, CDR2 ANQGSEA. V shed 6 bases and J shed 3 bases, with 21 bases lying between them. The DNA for the CDR3 is TGCAGCGTCCGAGAGGGGGGAAGATGGAACAATCAGCCCCAGCATTTT. As protein: CSVREGGRWNNQPQHF.

DNA for the CDR3: TGTGCCAGCAGCCTAACAGGGGTGTTCAATCAGCCCCAGCATTTT. Encoded protein: CASSLTGVFNQPQHF. This rearrangement joins TRBV5-6 to TRBJ1-5; 7 nucleotides match TRBD1. CDR3 size: 15 residues. CDR1 and CDR2 (germline): SGHDT, YYEEEE. V was pared by 4 bases and J by 3 bases, with 7 bases of the junction left unmatched.

The rearrangement joins TRBV28 to TRBJ2-7, with D possibly matching TRBD2 (6 bases). The CDR3 contains 15 residues. The germline CDR1 and CDR2 sequences are MDHEN and SYDVKM. Trimming stripped 2 bases from V and 3 bases from J, with 14 bases between. The DNA of the CDR3 is TGTGCCAGCAGTTTAATCGCTAGCGTTCGCTACGAGCAGTACTTC. Its translation is CASSLIASVRYEQYF.

The chain joins TRBV28 to TRBJ2-3, with 11 bases fitting TRBD2. CDR1 and CDR2 (germline): MDHEN, SYDVKM. Trimming took 5 bases from V and 6 from J; bases not matched to a gene: 10. The CDR3 length is 16 residues. Here the CDR3 reads CASSLGTSGNADTQYF. In DNA, the CDR3 is TGTGCCAGCAGTCTAGGGACTAGCGGAAATGCGGATACGCAGTATTTT.

V is TRBV19 and J is TRBJ2-1; D ambiguous. Germline loops: CDR1 LNHDA, CDR2 SQIVND (reference sequence). Deletions cut 4 bases from V and 4 bases from J, with 8 bases between. The CDR3 loop spans 13 amino acids. CDR3 in amino acids: CASSTTFYNEQFF. The CDR3 nucleotides read TGTGCCAGTAGTACGACATTTTACAATGAGCAGTTCTTC.

The chain links TRBV18 to TRBJ1-2; D remains ambiguous. The CDR3 length is 13 residues. The germline V gene has CDR1 KGHSH and CDR2 LQKENI. Trimming shortened V by 3 bases and J by 0 bases, and 5 bases separated the two germline ends. CDR3 in amino acids: CASSPEPNYGYTF. The CDR3 DNA reads as TGTGCCAGCTCACCGGAGCCTAACTATGGCTACACCTTC. The full variable domain, in which reference TRBV18 and TRBJ1-2 provide the parts outside the CDR3, is NAGVMQNPRHLVRRRGQEARLRCSPMKGHSHVYWYRQLPEEGLKFMVYLQKENIIDESGMPKERFSAEFPKEGPSILRIQQVVRGDSAAYFCASSPEPNYGYTFGSGTRLTVV.

This sequence joins TRBV27 and TRBJ2-1; 9 bases align to TRBD2. Germline V lookup: CDR1 MNHEY, CDR2 SMNVEV (reference sequence). V shed 0 bases and J 10 bases; nucleotides not matched to a gene: 4. This CDR3 is built from 14 residues. The CDR3 region has the DNA TGTGCCAGCAGTTTATCACTAGCGGGCGGGGAGCAGTTCTTC. Translating gives CASSLSLAGGEQFF.

In DNA, the CDR3 is TGTGCCAGCAGCTTAGCAGAGGGCAGGAATTCACCCCTCCACTTT. Its translation is CASSLAEGRNSPLHF. The chain combines TRBV7-6 with TRBJ1-6; no firm D call. Germline V lookup: CDR1 SGHVS, CDR2 FNYEAQ. The CDR3 is 15 residues long. V was cut by 0 bases and J by 7 bases, with 10 bases left in between. Variable domain in full (rest from reference TRBV7-6 and TRBJ1-6): GAGVSQSPRYKVTKRGQDVALRCDPISGHVSLYWYRQALGQGPEFLTYFNYEAQQDKSGLPNDRFSAERPEGSISTLTIQRTEQRDSAMYRCASSLAEGRNSPLHFGNGTRLTVT.

V is TRBV28 and J is TRBJ2-1; 8 nucleotides agree with TRBD1. Per the germline V gene, CDR1 is MDHEN and CDR2 is SYDVKM. The CDR3 is made up of 15 amino acids. V was pared by 3 bases and J by 3 bases, with 4 bases of the junction left unmatched. The CDR3 DNA reads as TGTGCCAGCAGTTTGGACAGGGCCCTCTACAATGAGCAGTTCTTC. It specifies CASSLDRALYNEQFF. Combining the CDR3 with reference TRBV28 and TRBJ2-1 gives the whole variable domain DVKVTQSSRYLVKRTGEKVFLECVQDMDHENMFWYRQDPGLGLRLIYFSYDVKMKEKGDIPEGYSVSREKKERFSLILESASTNQTSMYLCASSLDRALYNEQFFGPGTRLTVL.

V is TRBV5-6 and J is TRBJ2-1, with D perhaps TRBD2 (6 bases). This CDR3 is 15 amino acids long. V shed 4 bases and J shed 0 bases, with 11 bases lying between them. CDR1 is SGHDT, CDR2 YYEEEE, per germline. The CDR3 DNA is TGTGCCAGCAGCCCGGGACTTTCCTCCTACAATGAGCAGTTCTTC. Protein: CASSPGLSSYNEQFF.

The chain combines TRBV9 with TRBJ2-3, with 7 bases that match TRBD1. V shed 0 bases, J shed 2 bases, and the junction held 6 bases outside the gene matches. CDR1 and CDR2 (germline): SGDLS, YYNGEE. The CDR3 loop spans 16 amino acids. The CDR3 nucleotides read TGTGCCAGCAGCGTAGGGGACAGTGGGTACACAGATACGCAGTATTTT. Encoded protein: CASSVGDSGYTDTQYF.

The chain joins TRBV27 to TRBJ2-7; 8 bases fit TRBD1. Per the germline V gene, CDR1 is MNHEY and CDR2 is SMNVEV (reference sequence). The ends lost 3 bases at V and 5 bases at J; junction bases unmatched: 6. The CDR3 is 14 amino acids. CDR3 DNA: TGTGCCAGCAGTTTTGGCCAGGGGGCGAACGAGCAGTACTTC. It is translated as CASSFGQGANEQYF.